The following is a TCR beta chain sequence with its context. Its antigen remains unidentified. No much larger clone is present one base from it, and per-base qualities are unavailable. The data originate from a study of blood T cell repertoires in COVID-19 (dated by TCRdb to 2020 to 2021). Context from the whole study: Samples from collaborators originated in the United States, Italy and Spain and spanned both the acute and convalescent phases of COVID-19. The prospective study material was composed of cDNA or gDNA derived from T cells, B-cell-depleted T cells, or PBMCs. The dataset comprised deeply sampled blood TCRbeta repertoires from subjects exposed to, actively infected with, or recovered from COVID-19. A freely available public database, intended as a resource for researchers studying the immune response to SARS-CoV-2, is where the repertoires were released. The samples were drawn from the first 160 participants of the ongoing ImmuneRACE study and from 950 to 1,500 subjects provided by 6 global collaborators. The sample metadata nearly always contained a de-identified subject ID, COVID-19 status, age in years and sex. Where available, HLA class I and class II types were taken from metadata supplied by the sample provider and were not determined by assay-based typing.

Collaborating institutions collected whole blood in K2EDTA tubes following their own protocols. Collaborator samples were shipped for TCRbeta analysis as frozen whole blood, isolated PBMCs, or DNA extracted from either sample type. Its CDR3 holds 13 amino acids, cysteine through phenylalanine. The only DNA kept is the CDR3, 39 bases in frame from the first base. Based on the germline V gene, the CDR1 and CDR2 sequences are MDHEN and SYDVKM. V and J are truncated by 2 bases and 8 bases respectively, leaving an intervening sequence of 12 bases. The immunoSEQ Assay, a bias-controlled multiplex PCR, was used to amplify TCRbeta CDR3 regions from genomic DNA. Concerning the study's data processing: Nucleated cell counts per sample were estimated from amplification of reference gene primers within the assay. Sequence reads were collapsed and filtered to measure the absolute abundance of every unique TCRbeta CDR3 rearrangement. Productive Simpson clonality was computed per sample as the square root of Simpson's diversity index over productive rearrangements. TCRdb limited this immuneACCESS table to in-frame rearrangements with V and J called. A share of clones is missing; checked studies link under half to unresolved V genes, and the rest is unexplained. The DNA was the basis for D and trimming; V, J and clone size are from that table. The table for this sample lists under 250,000 clones; roughly 82% of them were counted only once. 9% to 15% of the sample lies in the top ten.

General findings and caveats noted by the study authors: How much clinical and demographic metadata was included differed by source and by participant, and the metadata was provided uncurated.

The sequence was collected from a man older than 75 with acute or convalescent COVID-19. The rearrangement combines TRBV28 with TRBJ1-1; the D gene assignment is ambiguous. The sample comprised peripheral blood. DNA sequence: TGTGCCAGCAGTTTACAAGGATCGGGGGAAGCTTTCTTT. The encoded protein is CASSLQGSGEAFF.